This note documents a single T cell receptor beta chain sequence. The antigen is not known. The data derive from a study of graft-versus-host responses after intestinal transplantation. Overall study context: Recipients got multivisceral, liver-intestinal, or isolated intestinal transplants.

Study-wide findings and caveats: Among recipient marrow samples, GvH clones were found; some appeared first in ileum or blood. Peak circulating GvH clone levels tracked with early post-transplant HvG declines.

Sequenced by immunoSEQ multiplex PCR; TCRdb stores in-frame clones only, minus some. This table has about 86,000 clones, about 88% appearing once. This material consisted of unstimulated CD4+ T cells sorted from spleen or lymph node cells, taken before transplant. This clonotype was sampled from a human donor who was the organ donor for an intestinal transplant.

In DNA, the CDR3 is TGTGCCAGCAGTTTACTAGGGAGCTCTGGAAACACCATATATTTT. This encodes CASSLLGSSGNTIYF. The J gene is TRBJ1-3, the V gene TRBV28; no firm D call. V dropped 2 bases and J dropped 0 bases, with 8 bases sitting between them. The CDR3 consists of 15 residues. Germline CDR1 MDHEN, CDR2 SYDVKM.